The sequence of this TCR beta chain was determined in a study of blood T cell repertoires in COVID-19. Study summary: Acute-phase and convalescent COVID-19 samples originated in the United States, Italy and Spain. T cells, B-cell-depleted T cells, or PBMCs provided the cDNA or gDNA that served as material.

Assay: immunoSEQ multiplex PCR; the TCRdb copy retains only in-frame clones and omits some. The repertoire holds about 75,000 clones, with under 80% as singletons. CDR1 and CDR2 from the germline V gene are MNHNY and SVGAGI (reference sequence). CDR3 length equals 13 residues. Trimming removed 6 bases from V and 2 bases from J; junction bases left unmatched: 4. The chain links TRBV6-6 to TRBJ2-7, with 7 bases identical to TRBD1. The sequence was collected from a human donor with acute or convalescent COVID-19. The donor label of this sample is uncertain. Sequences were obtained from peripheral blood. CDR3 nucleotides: TGTGCCAGCAGGCGCCAGGGGGCCTACGAGCAGTACGTC. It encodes CASRRQGAYEQYV.